The T cell receptor beta chain under discussion was sequenced for a study of T cell responses to AZD1222 COVID-19 vaccine. The table came from immunoSEQ multiplex PCR; TCRdb's copy has only in-frame clones and leaves some out. The sample carries around 91,000 clones, approximately 90% recorded once. V shed 6 bases and J shed 4 bases, with 12 bases lying between them. CDR1 PRHDT and CDR2 FYEKMQ come from the germline V gene (reference sequence). This CDR3 region has 13 residues. This chain links TRBV13 with TRBJ2-5; D may be TRBD1 (6 bases). Sequenced here: peripheral blood, sampled 28 days after the second AZD1222 dose. This sequence originates from an adult who received the AZD1222 COVID-19 vaccine. The CDR3 spells CASRLQGTETQYF. DNA for the CDR3: TGTGCCAGCAGGCTCCAGGGGACAGAGACCCAGTACTTC.